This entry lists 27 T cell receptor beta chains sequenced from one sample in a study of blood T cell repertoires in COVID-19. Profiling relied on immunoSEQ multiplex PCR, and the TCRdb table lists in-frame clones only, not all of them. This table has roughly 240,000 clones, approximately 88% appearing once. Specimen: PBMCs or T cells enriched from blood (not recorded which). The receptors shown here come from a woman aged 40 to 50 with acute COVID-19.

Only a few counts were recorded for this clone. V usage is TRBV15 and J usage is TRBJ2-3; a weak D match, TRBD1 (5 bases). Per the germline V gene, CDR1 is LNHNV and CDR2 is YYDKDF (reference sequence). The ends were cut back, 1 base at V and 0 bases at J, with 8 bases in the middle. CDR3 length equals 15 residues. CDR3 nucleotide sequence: TGTGCCACCAGCAGAGGGGGCGGAAGCACAGATACGCAGTATTTT. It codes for CATSRGGGSTDTQYF. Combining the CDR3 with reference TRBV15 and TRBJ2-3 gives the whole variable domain DAMVIQNPRYQVTQFGKPVTLSCSQTLNHNVMYWYQQKSSQAPKLLFHYYDKDFNNEADTPDNFQSRRPNTSFCFLDIRSPGLGDTAMYLCATSRGGGSTDTQYFGPGTRLTVL.

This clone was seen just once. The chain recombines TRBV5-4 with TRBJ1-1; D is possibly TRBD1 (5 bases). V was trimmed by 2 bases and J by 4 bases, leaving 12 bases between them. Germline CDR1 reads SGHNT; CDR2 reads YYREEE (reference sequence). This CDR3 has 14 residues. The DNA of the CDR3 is TGTGCCAGCAGCTTCGCTGGGAGGGGCACTGAAGCTTTCTTT. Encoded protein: CASSFAGRGTEAFF.

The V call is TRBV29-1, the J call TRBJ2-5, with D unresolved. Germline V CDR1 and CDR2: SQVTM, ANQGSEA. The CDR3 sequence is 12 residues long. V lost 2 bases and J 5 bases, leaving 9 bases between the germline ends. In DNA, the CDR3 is TGCAGCGTTGAATTCGGAGCTGAGACCCAGTACTTC. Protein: CSVEFGAETQYF.

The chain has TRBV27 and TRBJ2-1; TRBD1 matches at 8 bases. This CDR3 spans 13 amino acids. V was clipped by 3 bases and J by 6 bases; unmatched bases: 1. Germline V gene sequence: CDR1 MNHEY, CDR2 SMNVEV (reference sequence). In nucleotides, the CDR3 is TGTGCCAGCAGTTTTACAGGGGGCAATGAGCAGTTCTTC. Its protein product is CASSFTGGNEQFF.

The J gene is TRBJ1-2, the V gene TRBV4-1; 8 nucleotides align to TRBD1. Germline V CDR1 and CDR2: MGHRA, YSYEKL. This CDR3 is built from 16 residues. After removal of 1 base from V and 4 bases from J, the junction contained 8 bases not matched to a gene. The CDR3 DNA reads TGCGCCAGCAGCCAAGCCGGCGGGACAGGAGCCTATGGCTACACCTTC. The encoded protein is CASSQAGGTGAYGYTF.

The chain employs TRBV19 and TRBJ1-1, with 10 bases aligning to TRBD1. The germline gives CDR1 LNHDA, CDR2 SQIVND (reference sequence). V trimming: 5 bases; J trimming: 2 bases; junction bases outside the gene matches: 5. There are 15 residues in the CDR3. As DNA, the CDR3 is TGTGCCAGTAGTCTATGGACAGGGGGTAACACTGAAGCTTTCTTT. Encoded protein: CASSLWTGGNTEAFF.

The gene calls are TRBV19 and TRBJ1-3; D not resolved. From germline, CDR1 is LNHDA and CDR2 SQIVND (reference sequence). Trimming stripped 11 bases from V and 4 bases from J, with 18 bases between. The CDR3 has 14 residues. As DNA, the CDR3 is TGTGCCTCCACAAACCGGGTCCTAGGAAACACCATATATTTT. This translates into CASTNRVLGNTIYF.

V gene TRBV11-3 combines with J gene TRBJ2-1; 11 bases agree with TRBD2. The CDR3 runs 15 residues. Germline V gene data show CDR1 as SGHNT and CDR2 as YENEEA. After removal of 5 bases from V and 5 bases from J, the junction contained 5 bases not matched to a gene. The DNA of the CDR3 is TGTGCCAGCAGCCGTTCGGGACTAGCGGACAATGAGCAGTTCTTC. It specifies CASSRSGLADNEQFF.

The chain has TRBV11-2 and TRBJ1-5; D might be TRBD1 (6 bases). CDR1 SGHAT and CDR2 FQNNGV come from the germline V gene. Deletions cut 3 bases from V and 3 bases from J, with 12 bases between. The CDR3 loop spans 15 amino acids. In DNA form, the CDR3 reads TGTGCCAGCAGCTTTGGCCGGGACACCAATCAGCCCCAGCATTTT. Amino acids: CASSFGRDTNQPQHF.

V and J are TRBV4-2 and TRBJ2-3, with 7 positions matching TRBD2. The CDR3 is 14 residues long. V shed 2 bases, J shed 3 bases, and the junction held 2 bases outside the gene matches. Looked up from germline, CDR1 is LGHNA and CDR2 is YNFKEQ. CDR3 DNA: TGTGCCAGCAGCCAACCGGGACTAACAGATACGCAGTATTTT. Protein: CASSQPGLTDTQYF.

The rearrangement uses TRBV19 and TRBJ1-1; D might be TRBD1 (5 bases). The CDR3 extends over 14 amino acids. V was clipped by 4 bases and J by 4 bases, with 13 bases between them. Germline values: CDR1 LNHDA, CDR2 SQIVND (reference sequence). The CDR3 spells CASSSPAGGTEAFF. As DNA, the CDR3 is TGTGCCAGTAGTAGCCCGGCCGGGGGCACTGAAGCTTTCTTT.

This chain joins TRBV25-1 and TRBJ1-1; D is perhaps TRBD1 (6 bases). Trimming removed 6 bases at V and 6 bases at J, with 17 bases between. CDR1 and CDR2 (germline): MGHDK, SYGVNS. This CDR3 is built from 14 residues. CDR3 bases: TGTGCCAGCAGATCCGAAAGGGGGTGGGCTGAAGCTTTCTTT. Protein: CASRSERGWAEAFF. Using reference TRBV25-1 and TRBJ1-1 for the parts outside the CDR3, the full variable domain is EADIYQTPRYLVIGTGKKITLECSQTMGHDKMYWYQQDPGMELHLIHYSYGVNSTEKGDLSSESTVSRIRTEHFPLTLESARPSHTSQYLCASRSERGWAEAFFGQGTRLTVV.

CDR3 DNA: TGCGCCAGCAGTGAGAATGGGGGCTCAACCGGGGAGCTGTTTTTT. Translating gives CASSENGGSTGELFF. The chain combines TRBV10-1 with TRBJ2-2, with D maybe TRBD1 (6 bases). CDR3 length: 15 amino acids. Per the germline V gene, CDR1 is WNHNN and CDR2 is SYGVQD (reference sequence). The V end lost 2 bases, the J end lost 5 bases, and 12 bases lay between the germline ends.

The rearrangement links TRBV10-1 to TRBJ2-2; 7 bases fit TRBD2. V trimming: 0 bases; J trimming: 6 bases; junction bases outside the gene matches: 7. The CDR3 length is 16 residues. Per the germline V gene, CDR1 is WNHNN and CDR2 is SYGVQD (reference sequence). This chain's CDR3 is CASSESRAGVPGELFF. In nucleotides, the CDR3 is TGCGCCAGCAGTGAGTCGCGTGCGGGAGTACCCGGGGAGCTGTTTTTT.

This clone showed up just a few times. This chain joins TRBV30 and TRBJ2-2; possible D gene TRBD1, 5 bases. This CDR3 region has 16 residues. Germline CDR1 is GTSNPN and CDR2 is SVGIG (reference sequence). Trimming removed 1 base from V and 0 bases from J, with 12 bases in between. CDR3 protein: CAWSGGVTPNTGELFF. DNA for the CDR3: TGTGCCTGGAGTGGGGGCGTGACCCCGAACACCGGGGAGCTGTTTTTT.

In nucleotides, the CDR3 is TGTGCCAGCAGTGAAGGGACAGTCGGGGAGCAGTACTTC. Translated: CASSEGTVGEQYF. The rearrangement links TRBV6-4 to TRBJ2-7; 7 bases are shared with TRBD1. This CDR3 has 13 residues. The V segment lost 3 bases and the J segment 7 bases; nucleotides outside the gene matches: 6. In germline, CDR1 is MRHNA, CDR2 SNTAGT.

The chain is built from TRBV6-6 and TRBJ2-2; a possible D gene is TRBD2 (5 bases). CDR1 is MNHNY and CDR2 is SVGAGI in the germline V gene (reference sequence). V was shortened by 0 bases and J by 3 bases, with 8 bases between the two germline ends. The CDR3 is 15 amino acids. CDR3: CASSYSREHTGELFF. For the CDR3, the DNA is TGTGCCAGCAGTTACTCGAGGGAGCACACCGGGGAGCTGTTTTTT.

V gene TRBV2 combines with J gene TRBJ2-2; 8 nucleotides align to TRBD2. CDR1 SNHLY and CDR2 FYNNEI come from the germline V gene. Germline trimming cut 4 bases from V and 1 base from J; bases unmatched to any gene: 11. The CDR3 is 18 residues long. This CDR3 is CASSATGAGVRNTGELFF. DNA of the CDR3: TGTGCCAGCAGTGCTACTGGAGCGGGGGTTAGGAACACCGGGGAGCTGTTTTTT.

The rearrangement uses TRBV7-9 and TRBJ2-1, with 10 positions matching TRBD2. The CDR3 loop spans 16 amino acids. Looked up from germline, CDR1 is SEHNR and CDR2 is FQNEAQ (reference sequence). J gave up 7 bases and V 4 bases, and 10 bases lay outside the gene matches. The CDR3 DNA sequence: TGTGCCAGCAGCTCTGTCCTAGCGGGAGAGGCTAATGAGCAGTTCTTC. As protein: CASSSVLAGEANEQFF.

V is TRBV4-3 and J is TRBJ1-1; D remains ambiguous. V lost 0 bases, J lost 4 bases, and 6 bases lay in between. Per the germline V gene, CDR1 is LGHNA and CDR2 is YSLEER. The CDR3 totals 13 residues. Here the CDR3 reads CASSQDRSTEAFF. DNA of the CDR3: TGCGCCAGCAGCCAAGATCGTAGCACTGAAGCTTTCTTT.

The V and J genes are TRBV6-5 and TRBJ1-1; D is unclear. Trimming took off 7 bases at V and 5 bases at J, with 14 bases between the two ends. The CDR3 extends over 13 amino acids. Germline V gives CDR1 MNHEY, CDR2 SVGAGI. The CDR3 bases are TGTGCCAGCACCGGGCCCGGGGAAACTGAAGCTTTCTTT. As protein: CASTGPGETEAFF.

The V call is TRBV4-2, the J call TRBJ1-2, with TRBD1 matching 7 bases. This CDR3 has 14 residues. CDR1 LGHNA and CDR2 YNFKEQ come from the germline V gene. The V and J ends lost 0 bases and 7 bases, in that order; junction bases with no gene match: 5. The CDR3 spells CASSQEGRGSGYTF. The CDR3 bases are TGTGCCAGCAGCCAAGAGGGCAGGGGGTCTGGCTACACCTTC.

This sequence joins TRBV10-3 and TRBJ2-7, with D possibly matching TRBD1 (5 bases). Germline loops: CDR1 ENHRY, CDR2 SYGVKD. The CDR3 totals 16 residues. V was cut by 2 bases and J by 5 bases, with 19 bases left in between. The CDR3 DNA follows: TGTGCCATCAGTGAGGACAGTACTAACTTTTACAACGAGCAGTACTTC. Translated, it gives CAISEDSTNFYNEQYF.

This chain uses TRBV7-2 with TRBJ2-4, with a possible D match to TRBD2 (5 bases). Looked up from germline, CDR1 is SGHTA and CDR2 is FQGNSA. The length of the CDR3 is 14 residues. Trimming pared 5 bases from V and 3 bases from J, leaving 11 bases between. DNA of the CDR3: TGTGCCAGCAGCCCGGGATTGGGCAAAAACATTCAGTACTTC. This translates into CASSPGLGKNIQYF.

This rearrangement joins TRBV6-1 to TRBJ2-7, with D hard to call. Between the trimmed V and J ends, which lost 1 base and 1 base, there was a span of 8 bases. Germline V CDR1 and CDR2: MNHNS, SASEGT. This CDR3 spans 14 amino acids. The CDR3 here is CASSEGGNSYEQYF. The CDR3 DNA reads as TGTGCCAGCAGTGAAGGCGGCAATTCCTACGAGCAGTACTTC.

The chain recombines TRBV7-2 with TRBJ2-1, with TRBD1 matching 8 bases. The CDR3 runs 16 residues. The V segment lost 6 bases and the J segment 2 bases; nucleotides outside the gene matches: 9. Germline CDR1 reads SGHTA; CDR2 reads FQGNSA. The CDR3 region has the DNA TGTGCCAGCAGTTCTTGGACAGGGCCTACCTACAATGAGCAGTTCTTC. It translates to CASSSWTGPTYNEQFF.

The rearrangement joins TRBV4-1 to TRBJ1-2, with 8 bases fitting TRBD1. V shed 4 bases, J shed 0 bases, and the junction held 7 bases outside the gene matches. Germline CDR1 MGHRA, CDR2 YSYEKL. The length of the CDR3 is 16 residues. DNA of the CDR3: TGCGCCAGCAGCCCTCTCCCAGGGGGCCCTAACTATGGCTACACCTTC. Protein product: CASSPLPGGPNYGYTF.